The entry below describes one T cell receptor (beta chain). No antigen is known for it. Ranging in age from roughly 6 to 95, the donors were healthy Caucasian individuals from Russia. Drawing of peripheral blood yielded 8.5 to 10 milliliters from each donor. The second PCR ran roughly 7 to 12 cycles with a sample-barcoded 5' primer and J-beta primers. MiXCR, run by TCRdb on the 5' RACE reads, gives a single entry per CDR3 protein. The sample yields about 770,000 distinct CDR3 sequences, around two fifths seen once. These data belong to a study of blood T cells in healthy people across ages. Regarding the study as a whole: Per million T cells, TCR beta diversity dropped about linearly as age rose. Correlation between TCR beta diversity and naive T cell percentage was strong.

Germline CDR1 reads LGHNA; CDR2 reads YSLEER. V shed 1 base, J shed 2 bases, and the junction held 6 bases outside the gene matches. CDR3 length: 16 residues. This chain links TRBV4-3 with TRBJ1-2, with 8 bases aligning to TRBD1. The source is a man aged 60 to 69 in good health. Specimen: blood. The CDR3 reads CASSQGTGLINYGYTF. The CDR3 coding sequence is TGCGCCAGCAGCCAAGGGACAGGGCTAATCAACTATGGCTACACCTTC.